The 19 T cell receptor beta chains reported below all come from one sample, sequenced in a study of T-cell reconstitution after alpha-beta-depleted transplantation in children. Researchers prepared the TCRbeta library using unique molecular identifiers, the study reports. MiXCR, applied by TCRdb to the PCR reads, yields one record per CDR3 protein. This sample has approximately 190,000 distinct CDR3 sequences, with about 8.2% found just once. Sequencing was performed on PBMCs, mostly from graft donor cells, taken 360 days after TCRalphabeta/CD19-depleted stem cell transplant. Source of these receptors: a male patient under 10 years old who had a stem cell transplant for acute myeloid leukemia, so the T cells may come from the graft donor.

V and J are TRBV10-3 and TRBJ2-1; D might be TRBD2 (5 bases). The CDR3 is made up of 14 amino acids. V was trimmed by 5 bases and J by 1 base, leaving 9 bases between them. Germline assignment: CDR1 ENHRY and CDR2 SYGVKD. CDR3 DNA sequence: TGTGCCATCAGTTTTAGCGCATCCTACAATGAGCAGTTCTTC. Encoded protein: CAISFSASYNEQFF.

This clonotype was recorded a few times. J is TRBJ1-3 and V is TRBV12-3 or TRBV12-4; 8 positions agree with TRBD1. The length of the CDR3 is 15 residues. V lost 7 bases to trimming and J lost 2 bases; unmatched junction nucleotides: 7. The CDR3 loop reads CASTLDRAPGNTIYF. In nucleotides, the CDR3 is TGTGCCAGCACCCTGGACAGGGCTCCTGGAAACACCATATATTTT.

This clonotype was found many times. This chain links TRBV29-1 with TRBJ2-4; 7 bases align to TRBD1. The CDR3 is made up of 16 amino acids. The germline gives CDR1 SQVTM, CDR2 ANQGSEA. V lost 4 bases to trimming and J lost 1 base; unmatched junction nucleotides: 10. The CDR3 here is CSVARTGAPAKNIQYF. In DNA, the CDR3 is TGCAGCGTTGCCAGGACAGGTGCCCCCGCCAAAAACATTCAGTACTTC.

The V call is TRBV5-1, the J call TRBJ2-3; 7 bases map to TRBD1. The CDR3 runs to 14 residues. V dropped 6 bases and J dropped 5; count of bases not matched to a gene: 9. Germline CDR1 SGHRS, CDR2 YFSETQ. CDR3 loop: CASTGTEGGDTQYF. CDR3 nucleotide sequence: TGCGCCAGCACCGGGACAGAAGGAGGAGATACGCAGTATTTT.

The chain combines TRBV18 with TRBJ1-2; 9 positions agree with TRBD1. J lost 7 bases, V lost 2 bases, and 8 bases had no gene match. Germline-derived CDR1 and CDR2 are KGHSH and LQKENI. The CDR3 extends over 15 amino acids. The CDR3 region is CASSPVTGQGGGYTF. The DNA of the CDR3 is TGTGCCAGCTCACCAGTGACGGGACAGGGTGGTGGCTACACCTTC.

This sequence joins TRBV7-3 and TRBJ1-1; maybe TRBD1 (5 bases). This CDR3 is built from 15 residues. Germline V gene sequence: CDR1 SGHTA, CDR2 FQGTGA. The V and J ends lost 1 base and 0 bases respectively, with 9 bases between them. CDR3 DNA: TGTGCCAGCAGCTTAAACGGGGCCATGAACACTGAAGCTTTCTTT. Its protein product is CASSLNGAMNTEAFF.

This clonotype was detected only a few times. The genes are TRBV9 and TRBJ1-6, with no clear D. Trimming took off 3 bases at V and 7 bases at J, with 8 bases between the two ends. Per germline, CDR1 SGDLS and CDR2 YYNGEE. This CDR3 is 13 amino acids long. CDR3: CASSGISNSPLHF. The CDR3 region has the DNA TGTGCCAGCAGCGGGATCAGCAATTCACCCCTCCACTTT. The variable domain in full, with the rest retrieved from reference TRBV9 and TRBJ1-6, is DSGVTQTPKHLITATGQRVTLRCSPRSGDLSVYWYQQSLDQGLQFLIQYYNGEERAKGNILERFSAQQFPDLHSELNLSSLELGDSALYFCASSGISNSPLHFGNGTRLTVT.

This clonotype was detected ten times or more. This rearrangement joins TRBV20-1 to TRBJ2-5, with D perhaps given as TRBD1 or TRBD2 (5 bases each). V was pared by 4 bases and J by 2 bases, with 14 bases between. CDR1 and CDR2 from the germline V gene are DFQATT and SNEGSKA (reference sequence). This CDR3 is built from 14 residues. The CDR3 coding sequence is TGCAGTGCTATTGGGGGTCCGGGGCAAGAGACCCAGTACTTC. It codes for CSAIGGPGQETQYF.

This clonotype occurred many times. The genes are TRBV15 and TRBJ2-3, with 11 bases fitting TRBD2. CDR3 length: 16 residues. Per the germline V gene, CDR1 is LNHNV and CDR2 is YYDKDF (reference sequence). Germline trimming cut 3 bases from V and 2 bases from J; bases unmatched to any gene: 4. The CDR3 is CATSRGGLADTDTQYF. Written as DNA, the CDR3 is TGTGCCACCAGCAGGGGGGGACTAGCGGACACAGATACGCAGTATTTT.

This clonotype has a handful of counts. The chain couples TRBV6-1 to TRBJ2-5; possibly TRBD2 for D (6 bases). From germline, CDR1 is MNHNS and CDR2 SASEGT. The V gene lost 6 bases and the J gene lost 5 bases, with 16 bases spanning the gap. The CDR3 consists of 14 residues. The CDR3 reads CASREPGVKETQYF. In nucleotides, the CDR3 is TGTGCCAGCAGAGAACCGGGGGTGAAGGAGACCCAGTACTTC.

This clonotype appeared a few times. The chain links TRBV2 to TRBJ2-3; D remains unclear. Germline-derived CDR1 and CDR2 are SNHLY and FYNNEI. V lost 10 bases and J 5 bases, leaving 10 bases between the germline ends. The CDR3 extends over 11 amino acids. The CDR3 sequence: CATTTLDTQYF. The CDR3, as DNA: TGTGCCACCACCACCCTAGATACGCAGTATTTT.

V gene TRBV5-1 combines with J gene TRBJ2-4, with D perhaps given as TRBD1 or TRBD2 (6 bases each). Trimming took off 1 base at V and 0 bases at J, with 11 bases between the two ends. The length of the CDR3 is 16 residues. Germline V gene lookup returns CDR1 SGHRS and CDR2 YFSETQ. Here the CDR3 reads CASSLLGGLAKNIQYF. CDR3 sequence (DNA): TGCGCCAGCAGCTTGTTGGGGGGCCTAGCCAAAAACATTCAGTACTTC.

The CDR3, as DNA: TGCAGTGCTAGTTCGGTGATGGGGGGCCACTACGAGCAGTACTTC. It yields the protein CSASSVMGGHYEQYF. The chain combines TRBV20-1 with TRBJ2-7; D may be TRBD1 or TRBD2 (6 bases each). The ends were cut back, 3 bases at V and 3 bases at J, with 18 bases in the middle. Germline V gene lookup returns CDR1 DFQATT and CDR2 SNEGSKA (reference sequence). The CDR3 consists of 15 residues.

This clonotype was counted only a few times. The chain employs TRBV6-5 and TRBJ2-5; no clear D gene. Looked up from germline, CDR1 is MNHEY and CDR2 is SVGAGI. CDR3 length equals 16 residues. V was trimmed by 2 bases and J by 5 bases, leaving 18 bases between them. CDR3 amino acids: CASSYKIKRLGETQYF. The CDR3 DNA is TGTGCCAGCAGTTACAAGATTAAGCGACTTGGGGAGACCCAGTACTTC.

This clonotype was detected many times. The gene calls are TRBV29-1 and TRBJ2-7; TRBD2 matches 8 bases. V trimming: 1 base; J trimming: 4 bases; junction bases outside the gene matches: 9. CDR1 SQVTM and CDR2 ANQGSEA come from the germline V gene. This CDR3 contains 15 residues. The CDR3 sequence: CSVEAGGGLGYEQYF. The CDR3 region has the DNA TGCAGCGTTGAAGCGGGGGGGGGCTTAGGTTACGAGCAGTACTTC.

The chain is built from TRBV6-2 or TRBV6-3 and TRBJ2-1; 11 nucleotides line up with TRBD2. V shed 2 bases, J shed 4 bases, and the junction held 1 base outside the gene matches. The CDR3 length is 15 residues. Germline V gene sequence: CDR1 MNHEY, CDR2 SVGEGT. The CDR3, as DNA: TGTGCCAGCAGTTACCTAGCGGGAGGATACAATGAGCAGTTCTTC. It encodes CASSYLAGGYNEQFF.

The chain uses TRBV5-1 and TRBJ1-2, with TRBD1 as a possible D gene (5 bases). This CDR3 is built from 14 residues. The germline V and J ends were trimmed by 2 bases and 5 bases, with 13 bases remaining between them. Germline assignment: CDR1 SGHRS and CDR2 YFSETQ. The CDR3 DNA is TGCGCCAGCAGCTTACGGGACGGATCTTATGGCTACACCTTC. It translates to CASSLRDGSYGYTF. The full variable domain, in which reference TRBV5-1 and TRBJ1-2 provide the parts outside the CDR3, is KAGVTQTPRYLIKTRGQQVTLSCSPISGHRSVSWYQQTPGQGLQFLFEYFSETQRNKGNFPGRFSGRQFSNSRSEMNVSTLELGDSALYLCASSLRDGSYGYTFGSGTRLTVV.

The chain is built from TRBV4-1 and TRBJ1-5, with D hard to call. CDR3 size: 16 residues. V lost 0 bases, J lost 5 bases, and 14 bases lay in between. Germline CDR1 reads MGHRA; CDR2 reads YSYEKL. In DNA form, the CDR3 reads TGCGCCAGCAGCCAAGATATCGGAATTGTTCATCAGCCCCAGCATTTT. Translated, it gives CASSQDIGIVHQPQHF.

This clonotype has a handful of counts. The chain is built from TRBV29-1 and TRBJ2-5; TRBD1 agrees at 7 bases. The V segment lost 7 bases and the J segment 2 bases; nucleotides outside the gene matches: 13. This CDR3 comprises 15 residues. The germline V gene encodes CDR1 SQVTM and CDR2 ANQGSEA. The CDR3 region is CSAIQYRDRQETQYF. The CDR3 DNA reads TGCAGCGCTATCCAATATCGGGACAGACAAGAGACCCAGTACTTC.